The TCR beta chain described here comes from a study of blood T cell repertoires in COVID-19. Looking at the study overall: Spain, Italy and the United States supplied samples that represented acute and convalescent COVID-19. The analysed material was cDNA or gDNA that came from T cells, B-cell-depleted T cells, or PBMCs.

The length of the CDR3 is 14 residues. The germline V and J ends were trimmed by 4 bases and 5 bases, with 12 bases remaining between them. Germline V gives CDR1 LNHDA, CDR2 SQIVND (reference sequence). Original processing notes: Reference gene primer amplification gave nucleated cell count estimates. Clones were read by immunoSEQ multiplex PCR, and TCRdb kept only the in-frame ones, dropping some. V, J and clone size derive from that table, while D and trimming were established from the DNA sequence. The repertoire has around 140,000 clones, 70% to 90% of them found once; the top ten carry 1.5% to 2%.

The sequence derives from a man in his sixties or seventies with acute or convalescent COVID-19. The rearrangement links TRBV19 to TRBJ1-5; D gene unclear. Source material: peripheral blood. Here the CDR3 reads CASSRATAYQPQHF. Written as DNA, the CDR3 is TGTGCCAGTAGTAGAGCAACAGCTTATCAGCCCCAGCATTTT.